This TCR beta chain was recorded in a study of patients and donors after allogeneic stem cell transplantation. In its sample, this clonotype was seen a few times. The CDR3 contains 14 residues. Trimming stripped 4 bases from V and 4 bases from J, with 11 bases between. Germline CDR1 reads LGHDT; CDR2 reads YNNKEL (reference sequence). TCRdb re-called the RT-PCR reads with MiXCR, one entry per CDR3 protein. The profile shows about 960,000 distinct CDR3 sequences, approximately 18% of them singletons. This sequence originates from a human donor who was either an allogeneic HSCT recipient or a stem cell or donor lymphocyte infusion donor (not recorded which). It is not recorded whose cells these are; they may come from a transplant donor. The chain employs TRBV3-1 and TRBJ1-5; D might be TRBD1 (5 bases). The specimen was blood, either unsorted or a sorted T cell fraction (not recorded which). The DNA of the CDR3 is TGTGCCAGCAGCCCCCGACAGAGTAATCAGCCCCAGCATTTT. Protein sequence: CASSPRQSNQPQHF.